What follows are 10 T cell receptor beta chains derived from one specimen sequenced in a study of blood T cells in healthy people across ages (dated by TCRdb to between 2014 and 2016). Preparation of the library involved 5' RACE. The data were produced on an Illumina HiSeq 2500. A second PCR of roughly 7 to 11 cycles was run with a J-beta primer mix and a sample-barcoded 5' primer. TCRdb reprocessing: public reads trimmed at Q25 with fastp, clones called with MiXCR, in-frame beta chains kept. Each entry merges the rows of one CDR3 protein and shows their most common DNA and genes. Present in this sample are roughly 550,000 distinct CDR3 sequences, less than 25% of which were seen just once. The ten top clones hold around 10% of the sample. A further study also used this sample, focusing on T cells of mothers and their children.

What was sequenced was blood. These receptors were collected from a boy younger than 18 in good health.

The rearrangement joins TRBV4-3 to TRBJ1-1; 7 nucleotides align to TRBD1. V was pared by 0 bases and J by 0 bases, with 1 base of the junction left unmatched. The CDR3 covers 15 residues. Germline CDR1 LGHNA, CDR2 YSLEER. In nucleotides, the CDR3 is TGCGCCAGCAGCCAAGATGGGACAGTGAACACTGAAGCTTTCTTT. Residues: CASSQDGTVNTEAFF.

This clonotype was found a few times. The chain is built from TRBV28 and TRBJ2-3; the D is unclear. The CDR3 has 13 amino acids. Germline assignment: CDR1 MDHEN and CDR2 SYDVKM. V was cut by 6 bases and J by 5 bases, with 12 bases left in between. CDR3 DNA: TGTGCCAGCAGCCCTGGACCTATAGATACGCAGTATTTT. This translates into CASSPGPIDTQYF.

The chain couples TRBV7-2 to TRBJ2-2; D unclear. The ends were cut back, 8 bases at V and 1 base at J, with 14 bases in the middle. The germline V gene has CDR1 SGHTA and CDR2 FQGNSA. This CDR3 contains 15 residues. CDR3 coding DNA: TGTGCCAGCGGGCCGGGTGGGCGGAACACCGGGGAGCTGTTTTTT. Residues: CASGPGGRNTGELFF.

The chain couples TRBV29-1 to TRBJ2-2; D gene ambiguous. The CDR3 spans 14 residues. Germline CDR1 and CDR2: SQVTM and ANQGSEA. V was pared by 0 bases and J by 5 bases, with 10 bases between. The CDR3 DNA follows: TGCAGCGTTGAAGATCCCGCAAGTACCGGGGAGCTGTTTTTT. It yields the protein CSVEDPASTGELFF.

The chain links TRBV30 to TRBJ1-5; 10 positions agree with TRBD1. The CDR3 loop spans 15 amino acids. Germline V gives CDR1 GTSNPN, CDR2 SVGIG (reference sequence). After removal of 0 bases from V and 4 bases from J, the junction contained 3 bases not matched to a gene. The CDR3 nucleotides read TGTGCCTGGAGTGTTCCGGGACAGGGGAATCAGCCCCAGCATTTT. This sequence encodes CAWSVPGQGNQPQHF.

The chain employs TRBV7-2 and TRBJ2-1; TRBD2 matches at 12 bases. Unmatched junction bases numbered 7, after V lost 3 bases and J lost 7 bases. Per germline, CDR1 SGHTA and CDR2 FQGNSA. The length of the CDR3 is 16 residues. DNA for the CDR3: TGTGCCAGCAGCTTGAGGCCTAGCGGGGGGGTAAATGAGCAGTTCTTC. Protein sequence: CASSLRPSGGVNEQFF.

This chain connects TRBV9 to TRBJ2-7; tentatively, D is TRBD2 (6 bases). The ends were cut back, 9 bases at V and 3 bases at J, with 19 bases in the middle. Germline CDR1 SGDLS, CDR2 YYNGEE. The CDR3 spans 14 residues. The CDR3 is CATPNGERVYEQYF. In DNA, the CDR3 is TGTGCCACGCCGAACGGGGAGCGGGTCTACGAGCAGTACTTC.

The table lists this clonotype with a few counts. V and J are TRBV7-2 and TRBJ2-5, with TRBD2 matching over 11 bases. The junction had 5 bases not matched to a gene; V was cut back by 5 bases and J by 0 bases. The CDR3 loop spans 16 amino acids. Germline lookup yields CDR1 SGHTA and CDR2 FQGNSA. Here the CDR3 DNA reads TGTGCCAGCAGCCCGAGACTAGCGGGACACCAAGAGACCCAGTACTTC. Its translation is CASSPRLAGHQETQYF.

This clonotype was detected a few times. The CDR3 DNA sequence: TGCAGCGTTGAAACTACCGACTCGGATAGGGGGGAGACCCAGTACTTC. Its protein product is CSVETTDSDRGETQYF. The chain carries TRBV29-1 and TRBJ2-5, with D maybe TRBD1 (6 bases). This CDR3 has 16 amino acids. The germline CDR1 and CDR2 sequences are SQVTM and ANQGSEA. Deletions cut 2 bases from V and 5 bases from J, with 21 bases between. The full variable domain, in which reference TRBV29-1 and TRBJ2-5 provide the parts outside the CDR3, is SAVISQKPSRDICQRGTSLTIQCQVDSQVTMMFWYRQQPGQSLTLIATANQGSEATYESGFVIDKFPISRPNLTFSTLTVSNMSPEDSSIYLCSVETTDSDRGETQYFGPGTRLLVL.

The genes are TRBV29-1 and TRBJ2-7; 10 positions agree with TRBD1. This CDR3 spans 13 amino acids. The trim removed 7 bases at V and 0 bases at J, leaving 3 bases unmatched. Germline lookup yields CDR1 SQVTM and CDR2 ANQGSEA. Here the CDR3 reads CSGRDRGSYEQYF. The CDR3 region has the DNA TGCAGCGGACGGGACAGGGGCTCCTACGAGCAGTACTTC.